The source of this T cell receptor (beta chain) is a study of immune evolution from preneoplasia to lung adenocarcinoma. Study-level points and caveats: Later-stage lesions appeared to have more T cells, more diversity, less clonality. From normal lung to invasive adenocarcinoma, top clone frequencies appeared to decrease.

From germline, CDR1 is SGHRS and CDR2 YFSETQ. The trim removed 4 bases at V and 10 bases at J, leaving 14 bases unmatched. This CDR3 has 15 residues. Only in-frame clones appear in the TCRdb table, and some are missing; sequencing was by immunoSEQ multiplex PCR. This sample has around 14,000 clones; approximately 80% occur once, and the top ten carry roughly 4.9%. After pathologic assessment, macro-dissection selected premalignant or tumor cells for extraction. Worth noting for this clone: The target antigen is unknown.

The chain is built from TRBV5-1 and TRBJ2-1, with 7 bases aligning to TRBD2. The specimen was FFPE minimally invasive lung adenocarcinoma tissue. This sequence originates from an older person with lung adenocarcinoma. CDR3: CASSVFHPRGGEQFF. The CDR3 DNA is TGCGCCAGCAGCGTATTCCACCCGAGGGGAGGGGAGCAGTTCTTC. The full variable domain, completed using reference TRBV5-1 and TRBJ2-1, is KAGVTQTPRYLIKTRGQQVTLSCSPISGHRSVSWYQQTPGQGLQFLFEYFSETQRNKGNFPGRFSGRQFSNSRSEMNVSTLELGDSALYLCASSVFHPRGGEQFFGPGTRLTVL.